This note documents a single T cell receptor beta chain sequence. This sample was taken from a study of control samples from healthy donors and cancer patients. Germline loops: CDR1 SGHKS, CDR2 YYEKEE (reference sequence). V was pared by 0 bases and J by 2 bases, with 9 bases between. This CDR3 is 14 amino acids long. Data came from immunoSEQ multiplex PCR; TCRdb stores just in-frame clones and leaves some out. The sample yields about 51,000 clones, about 90% seen once. The sequenced sample was PBMCs. This chain connects TRBV5-5 to TRBJ2-7, with D perhaps being TRBD1 or TRBD2 (6 bases each). This clonotype was obtained from a man aged 50 to 59 with head and neck cancer. CDR3 loop: CASSLEEGAYEQYF. In DNA form, the CDR3 reads TGTGCCAGCAGCTTGGAGGAGGGGGCCTACGAGCAGTACTTC.